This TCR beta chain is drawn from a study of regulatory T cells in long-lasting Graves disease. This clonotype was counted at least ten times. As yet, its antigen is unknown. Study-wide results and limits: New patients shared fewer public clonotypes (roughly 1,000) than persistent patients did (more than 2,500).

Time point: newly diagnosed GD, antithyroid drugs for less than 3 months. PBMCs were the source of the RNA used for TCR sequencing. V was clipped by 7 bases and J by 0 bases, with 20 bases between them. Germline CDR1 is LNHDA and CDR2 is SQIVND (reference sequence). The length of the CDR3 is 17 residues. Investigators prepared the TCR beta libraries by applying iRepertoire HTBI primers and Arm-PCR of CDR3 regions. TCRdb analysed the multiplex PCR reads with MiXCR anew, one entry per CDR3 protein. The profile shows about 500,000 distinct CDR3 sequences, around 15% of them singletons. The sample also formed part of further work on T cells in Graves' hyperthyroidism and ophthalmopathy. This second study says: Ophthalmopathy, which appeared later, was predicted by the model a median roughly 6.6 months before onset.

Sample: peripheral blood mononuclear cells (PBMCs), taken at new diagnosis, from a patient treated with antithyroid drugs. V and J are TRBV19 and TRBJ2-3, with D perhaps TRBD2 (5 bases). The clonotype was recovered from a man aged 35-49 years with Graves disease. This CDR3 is CASTSPRGVKSTDTQYF. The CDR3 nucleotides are TGTGCCAGTACCTCTCCACGGGGTGTAAAGAGCACAGATACGCAGTATTTT.